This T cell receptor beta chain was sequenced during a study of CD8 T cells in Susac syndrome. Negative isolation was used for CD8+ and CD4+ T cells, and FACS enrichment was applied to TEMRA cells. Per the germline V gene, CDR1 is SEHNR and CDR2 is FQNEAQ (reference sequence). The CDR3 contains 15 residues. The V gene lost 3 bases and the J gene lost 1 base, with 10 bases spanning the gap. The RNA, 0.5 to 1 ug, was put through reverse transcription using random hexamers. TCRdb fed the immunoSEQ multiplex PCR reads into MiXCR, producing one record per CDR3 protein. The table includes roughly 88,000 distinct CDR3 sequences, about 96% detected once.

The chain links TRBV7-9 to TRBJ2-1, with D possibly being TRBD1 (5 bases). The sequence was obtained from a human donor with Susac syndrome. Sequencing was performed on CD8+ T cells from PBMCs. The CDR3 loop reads CASSFSDSSYNEQFF. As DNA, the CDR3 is TGTGCCAGCAGCTTTTCAGACAGTTCCTACAATGAGCAGTTCTTC.